The subject of this entry is one T cell receptor beta chain. The data were obtained in a study of blood T cell repertoires in COVID-19. The CDR3 runs to 16 residues. CDR1 is SGHRS and CDR2 is YFSETQ in the germline V gene. The V gene end was trimmed by 7 bases and the J gene end by 8 bases; junction bases not matched to a gene: 15. This table comes from immunoSEQ multiplex PCR, and its TCRdb copy is limited to in-frame clones, with some not included. Of 300,000 to 400,000 clones detected, 65% to 90% appear once; the ten largest clones hold approximately 7.5%. The source of this sequence is a human donor in a cohort sampled during active COVID-19. The genes are TRBV5-1 and TRBJ2-1; 10 bases map to TRBD1. Sequencing used peripheral blood. CDR3 coding DNA: TGCGCCAGCGCACTTCAACCGGGACAGGGGCTCGATGAGCAGTTCTTC. Its translation is CASALQPGQGLDEQFF.